These 15 T cell receptor beta chains came from one sample sequenced in a study of blood T cell repertoires in COVID-19. Clones were sequenced by immunoSEQ multiplex PCR, and TCRdb holds only the in-frame ones, with some missing. The sample yields 300,000 to 400,000 clones, about 85% seen once. The specimen was PBMCs or T cells enriched from blood (not recorded which). The receptors were gathered from a woman in her thirties who had been exposed to COVID-19.

In the case of this clone: This specimen includes other DNA sequences encoding the same CDR3. V gene TRBV28 combines with J gene TRBJ1-1; D remains ambiguous. The CDR3 is 11 amino acids. Germline values: CDR1 MDHEN, CDR2 SYDVKM. The V end lost 6 bases, the J end lost 4 bases, and 6 bases lay between the germline ends. CDR3 amino acids: CASSLSTEAFF. The CDR3 DNA reads TGTGCCAGCAGCCTTTCCACTGAAGCTTTCTTT.

The chain joins TRBV4-2 to TRBJ2-1, with D perhaps matching TRBD2 (7 bases). Germline lookup yields CDR1 LGHNA and CDR2 YNFKEQ. CDR3 size: 18 residues. The V end was cut by 4 bases, the J end by 9 bases, with 28 bases between. As DNA, the CDR3 is TGTGCCAGCAGCCCTCGGGGGGCCGGGACTCGGTCTTCGGGTGAGCAGTTCTTC. Its translation is CASSPRGAGTRSSGEQFF.

In this sample, this clone turned up once. The V and J genes are TRBV30 and TRBJ1-5; D is uncertain. Between the trimmed V and J ends, which lost 4 bases and 0 bases, there was a span of 7 bases. Germline-derived CDR1 and CDR2 are GTSNPN and SVGIG (reference sequence). This CDR3 spans 13 amino acids. The CDR3 reads CAWTRSSNQPQHF. CDR3 in DNA: TGTGCCTGGACCAGAAGTAGCAATCAGCCCCAGCATTTT.

The chain employs TRBV28 and TRBJ2-3; D might be TRBD1 (5 bases). V was pared by 6 bases and J by 4 bases, with 20 bases between. Germline values: CDR1 MDHEN, CDR2 SYDVKM. This CDR3 has 16 residues. The CDR3 DNA reads as TGTGCCAGCAGCGTGAGCCAGGGAAGGTATTCAGATACGCAGTATTTT. Protein product: CASSVSQGRYSDTQYF.

The rearrangement links TRBV10-1 to TRBJ2-1; no clear D. The CDR3 totals 13 residues. Germline values: CDR1 WNHNN, CDR2 SYGVQD (reference sequence). Trimming stripped 4 bases from V and 5 bases from J, with 9 bases between. The CDR3 here is CASSAVRNNEQFF. DNA of the CDR3: TGCGCCAGCAGTGCAGTCCGAAACAATGAGCAGTTCTTC.

The chain carries TRBV28 and TRBJ2-7; 12 bases match TRBD2. V lost 6 bases, J lost 7 bases, and 10 bases stayed unmatched. CDR3 length equals 15 residues. The germline gives CDR1 MDHEN, CDR2 SYDVKM. CDR3 bases: TGTGCCAGCAGCCCGCCTCTAGCGGGAGGGCAAGAGCAGTACTTC. Protein sequence: CASSPPLAGGQEQYF. The full variable domain, its missing parts supplied by reference TRBV28 and TRBJ2-7, is DVKVTQSSRYLVKRTGEKVFLECVQDMDHENMFWYRQDPGLGLRLIYFSYDVKMKEKGDIPEGYSVSREKKERFSLILESASTNQTSMYLCASSPPLAGGQEQYFGPGTRLTVT.

The CDR3 protein is CASSLGREAFF. CDR3 coding DNA: TGTGCCAGCAGTTTAGGGAGAGAAGCTTTCTTT. The rearrangement uses TRBV28 and TRBJ1-1; D gene uncertain. The CDR3 consists of 11 residues. Germline V gene lookup returns CDR1 MDHEN and CDR2 SYDVKM. Trimming took off 2 bases at V and 8 bases at J, with 6 bases between the two ends.

The chain couples TRBV24-1 to TRBJ1-5; TRBD1 matches 11 bases. The CDR3 is 16 amino acids. Trimming removed 3 bases from V and 4 bases from J; junction bases left unmatched: 4. In germline, CDR1 is KGHDR, CDR2 SFDVKD. CDR3 nucleotides: TGTGCCACCAGTGATGTGGGACAGGGGGAGAATCAGCCCCAGCATTTT. Encoded protein: CATSDVGQGENQPQHF.

The DNA for the CDR3 is TGTGCCAGCAGGAAACAGGGGGCGGATGGCTACACCTTC. Translated: CASRKQGADGYTF. The rearrangement joins TRBV28 to TRBJ1-2, with 9 nucleotides matching TRBD1. With 6 bases clipped from V and 6 bases from J, the junction kept 5 bases outside the gene matches. Germline V CDR1 and CDR2: MDHEN, SYDVKM. This CDR3 has 13 residues.

The chain has TRBV19 and TRBJ1-4; 7 positions match TRBD1. Germline loops: CDR1 LNHDA, CDR2 SQIVND (reference sequence). The V segment lost 8 bases and the J segment 2 bases; nucleotides outside the gene matches: 8. The CDR3 is 15 residues long. CDR3 nucleotides: TGTGCCAGTGATACCGGGACAGTGACTAATGAAAAACTGTTTTTT. The encoded protein is CASDTGTVTNEKLFF.

The V gene is TRBV12-3 or TRBV12-4, the J gene TRBJ2-5; no reliable D call. Trimming shortened V by 4 bases and J by 5 bases, and 8 bases separated the two germline ends. This CDR3 spans 12 amino acids. CDR3 residues: CASSSSVETQYF. The DNA of the CDR3 is TGTGCCAGCAGTTCATCGGTGGAGACCCAGTACTTC.

The chain couples TRBV7-9 to TRBJ1-5; 7 nucleotides align to TRBD1. With V trimmed by 5 bases and J by 4 bases, 5 bases remained unmatched. The CDR3 is made up of 14 amino acids. Germline assignment: CDR1 SEHNR and CDR2 FQNEAQ (reference sequence). The DNA of the CDR3 is TGTGCCAGCAGCCCCGCACAGGGGAATCAGCCCCAGCATTTT. This codes for CASSPAQGNQPQHF.

The chain couples TRBV25-1 to TRBJ1-6; D is unresolved. This CDR3 has 12 amino acids. V was trimmed by 1 base and J by 10 bases, leaving 5 bases between them. Germline CDR1 MGHDK, CDR2 SYGVNS. CDR3 loop: CASSESVSPLHF. Here the CDR3 DNA reads TGTGCCAGCAGTGAATCCGTATCACCCCTCCACTTT.

The chain carries TRBV5-1 and TRBJ2-7, with TRBD1 identical over 10 bases. CDR1 is SGHRS and CDR2 is YFSETQ in the germline V gene. Germline trimming cut 5 bases from V and 2 bases from J; bases unmatched to any gene: 13. CDR3 length: 17 residues. This chain's CDR3 is CASSGGDRGRPPYEQYF. The CDR3 DNA reads TGCGCCAGCAGTGGGGGGGACAGGGGCCGTCCACCCTACGAGCAGTACTTC.

The V and J genes are TRBV10-3 and TRBJ1-3; 7 bases match TRBD1. V shed 7 bases and J 1 base; nucleotides not matched to a gene: 10. The CDR3 has 16 residues. Per germline, CDR1 ENHRY and CDR2 SYGVKD. This CDR3 reads CAITKDRMLSGNTIYF. The CDR3 bases are TGTGCCATCACCAAGGACAGGATGTTATCTGGAAACACCATATATTTT.